This T cell receptor beta chain appears in the sequencing data of a study of T cell repertoires in cytomegalovirus infection. Study summary: In public TCR beta signatures, there were indications of both CMV infection and matching HLA type.

As to this clonotype: Its cognate antigen is unknown.

Study-level points and caveats: In two of eight donors, the top clonotype was HLA-C-restricted CMV-specific.

The V gene end was trimmed by 7 bases and the J gene end by 5 bases; junction bases not matched to a gene: 7. There are 14 residues in the CDR3. Germline V gene sequence: CDR1 LNHNV, CDR2 YYDKDF (reference sequence). Each CDR3 protein is one row after TCRdb ran MiXCR on the reads. The sample includes 250,000 to 350,000 distinct CDR3 sequences, roughly 25% seen only once; the top ten take around 14%. This chain joins TRBV15 and TRBJ1-1, with 10 bases that match TRBD1. Input material: PBMCs. This clonotype originated in a human donor in good health (CMV status not recorded). Some clones in this sample may be carry-over from other donors' samples. DNA for the CDR3: TGTGCCACCAACCCGGGACAGGGGACTACTGAAGCTTTCTTT. It is translated as CATNPGQGTTEAFF. Using reference TRBV15 and TRBJ1-1 for the parts outside the CDR3, the full variable domain is DAMVIQNPRYQVTQFGKPVTLSCSQTLNHNVMYWYQQKSSQAPKLLFHYYDKDFNNEADTPDNFQSRRPNTSFCFLDIRSPGLGDTAMYLCATNPGQGTTEAFFGQGTRLTVV.